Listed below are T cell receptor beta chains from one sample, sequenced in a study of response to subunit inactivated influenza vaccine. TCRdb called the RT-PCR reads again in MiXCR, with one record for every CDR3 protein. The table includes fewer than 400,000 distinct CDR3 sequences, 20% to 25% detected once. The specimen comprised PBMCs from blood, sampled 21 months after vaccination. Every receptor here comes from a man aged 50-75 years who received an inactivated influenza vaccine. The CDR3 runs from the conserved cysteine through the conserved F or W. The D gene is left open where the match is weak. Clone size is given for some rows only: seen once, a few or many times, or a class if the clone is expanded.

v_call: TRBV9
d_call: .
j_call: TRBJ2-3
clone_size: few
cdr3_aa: CASSVDQGKTQYF
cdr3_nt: TGTGCCAGCAGCGTAGATCAGGGGAAGACGCAGTATTTT

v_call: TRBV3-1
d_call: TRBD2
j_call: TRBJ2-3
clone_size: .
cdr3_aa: CASSQVYGGNTDTQYF
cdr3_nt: TGTGCCAGCAGCCAAGTCTACGGGGGGAACACAGATACGCAGTATTTT

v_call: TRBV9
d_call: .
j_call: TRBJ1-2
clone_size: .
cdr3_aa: CASSVVGSLNYGYTF
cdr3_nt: TGTGCCAGCAGCGTAGTCGGCAGTCTTAACTATGGCTACACCTTC

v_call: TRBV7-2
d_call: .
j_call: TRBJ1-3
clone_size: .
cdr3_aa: CASSLRLSGNTIYF
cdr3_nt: TGTGCCAGCAGCTTACGGCTCTCTGGAAACACCATATATTTT

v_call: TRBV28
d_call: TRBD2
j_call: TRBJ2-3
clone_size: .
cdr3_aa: CASGRAGGPTDTQYF
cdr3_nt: TGTGCCAGCGGGCGAGCGGGAGGGCCCACAGATACGCAGTATTTT

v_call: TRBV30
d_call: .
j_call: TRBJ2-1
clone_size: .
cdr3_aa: CAWSDQVEQFF
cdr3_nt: TGTGCCTGGAGTGACCAGGTGGAGCAGTTCTTC

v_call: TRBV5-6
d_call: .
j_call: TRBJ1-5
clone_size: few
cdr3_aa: CASSLMGIGNQPQHF
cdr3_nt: TGTGCCAGCAGCTTGATGGGGATCGGCAATCAGCCCCAGCATTTT

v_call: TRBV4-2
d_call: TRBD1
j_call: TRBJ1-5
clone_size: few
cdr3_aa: CASSQELSRGHQPQHF
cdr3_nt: TGTGCCAGCAGCCAAGAGTTGTCAAGGGGGCATCAGCCCCAGCATTTT

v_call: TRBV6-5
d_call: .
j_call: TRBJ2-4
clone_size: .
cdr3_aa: CASSYSRGTAKNIQYF
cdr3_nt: TGTGCCAGCAGTTACTCGAGGGGAACGGCCAAAAACATTCAGTACTTC

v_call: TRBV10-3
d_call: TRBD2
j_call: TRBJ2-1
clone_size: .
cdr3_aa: CAISEKRTSGGPSSYNEQFF
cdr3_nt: TGTGCCATCAGTGAGAAAAGGACTAGCGGGGGCCCGAGCTCCTACAATGAGCAGTTCTTC

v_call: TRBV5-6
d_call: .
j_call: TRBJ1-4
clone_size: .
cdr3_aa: CASSWGPVTENEKLFF
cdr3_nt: TGTGCCAGCAGCTGGGGACCGGTGACAGAGAATGAAAAACTGTTTTTT

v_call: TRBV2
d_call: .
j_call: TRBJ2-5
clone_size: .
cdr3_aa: CASNLAEALETQYF
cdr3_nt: TGTGCCAGCAATTTAGCGGAAGCCCTAGAGACCCAGTACTTC

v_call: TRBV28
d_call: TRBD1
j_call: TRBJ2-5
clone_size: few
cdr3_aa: CASSWEPTGGETQYF
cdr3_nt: TGTGCCAGCAGTTGGGAACCGACAGGGGGTGAGACCCAGTACTTC

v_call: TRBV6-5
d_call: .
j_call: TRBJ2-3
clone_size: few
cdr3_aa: CASSYGLTTDTQYF
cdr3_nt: TGTGCCAGCAGTTATGGGCTGACCACAGATACGCAGTATTTT

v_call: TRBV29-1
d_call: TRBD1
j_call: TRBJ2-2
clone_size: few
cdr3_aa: CSVRDSLNTGELFF
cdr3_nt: TGCAGCGTCCGGGACAGCTTGAACACCGGGGAGCTGTTTTTT

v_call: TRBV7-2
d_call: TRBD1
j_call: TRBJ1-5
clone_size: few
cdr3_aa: CASSPRTGDNQPQHF
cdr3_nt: TGTGCCAGCAGCCCACGGACAGGCGACAATCAGCCCCAGCATTTT

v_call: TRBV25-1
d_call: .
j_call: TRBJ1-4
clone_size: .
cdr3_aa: CATTLRRDGNEKLFF
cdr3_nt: TGTGCCACCACCCTCCGACGGGACGGGAATGAAAAACTGTTTTTT

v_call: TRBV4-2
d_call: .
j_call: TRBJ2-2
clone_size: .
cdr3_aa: CASSQDFRTANTGELFF
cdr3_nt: TGTGCCAGCAGCCAAGATTTTCGGACAGCGAACACCGGGGAGCTGTTTTTT

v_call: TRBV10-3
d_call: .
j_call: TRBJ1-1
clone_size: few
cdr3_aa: CATHRGARNTEAFF
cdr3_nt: TGTGCCACCCACCGGGGGGCCCGCAACACTGAAGCTTTCTTT

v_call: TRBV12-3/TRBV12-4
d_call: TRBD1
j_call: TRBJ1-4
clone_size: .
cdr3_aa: CASRWTGKNEKLFF
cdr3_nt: TGTGCCAGCAGATGGACAGGGAAGAATGAAAAACTGTTTTTT

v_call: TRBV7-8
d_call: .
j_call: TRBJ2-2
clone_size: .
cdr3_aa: CASSLDRDQELFF
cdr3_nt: TGTGCCAGCAGCTTAGATCGGGACCAGGAGCTGTTTTTT

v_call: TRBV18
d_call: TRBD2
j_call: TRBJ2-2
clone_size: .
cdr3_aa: CASSPTGLTNTGELFF
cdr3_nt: TGTGCCAGCTCACCGACGGGACTAACGAACACCGGGGAGCTGTTTTTT

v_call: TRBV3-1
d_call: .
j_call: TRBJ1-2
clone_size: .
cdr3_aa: CASSQAYDNYGFTF
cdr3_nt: TGTGCCAGCAGCCAAGCGTACGATAACTATGGCTTCACCTTC

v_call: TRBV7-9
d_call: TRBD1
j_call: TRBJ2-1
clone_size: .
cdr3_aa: CASREDRAYNEQFF
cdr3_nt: TGTGCCAGCAGAGAGGACAGGGCCTACAATGAGCAGTTCTTC

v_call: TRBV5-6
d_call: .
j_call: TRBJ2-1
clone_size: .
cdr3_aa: CASSLGGLENEQFF
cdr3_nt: TGTGCCAGCAGCTTGGGTGGGCTAGAGAATGAGCAGTTCTTC

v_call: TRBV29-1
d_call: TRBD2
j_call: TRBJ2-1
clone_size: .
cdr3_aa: CSVTGGILFEQFF
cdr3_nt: TGCAGCGTTACCGGGGGGATATTGTTTGAGCAGTTCTTC

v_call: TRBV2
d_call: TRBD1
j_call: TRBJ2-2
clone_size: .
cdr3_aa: CASRKTGLANTGELFF
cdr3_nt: TGTGCCAGCAGGAAGACAGGGCTCGCGAACACCGGGGAGCTGTTTTTT

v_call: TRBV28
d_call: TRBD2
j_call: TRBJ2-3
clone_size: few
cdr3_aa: CASRPPGGRSDTQYF
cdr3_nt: TGTGCCAGCAGACCTCCGGGGGGGCGGTCAGATACGCAGTATTTT

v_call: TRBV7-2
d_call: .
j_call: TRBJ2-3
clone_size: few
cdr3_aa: CASSSQGRSGTQYF
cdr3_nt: TGTGCCAGCAGCTCCCAAGGGCGTTCGGGTACGCAGTATTTT

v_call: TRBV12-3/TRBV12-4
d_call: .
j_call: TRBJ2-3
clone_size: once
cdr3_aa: CASKDLTDTQYF
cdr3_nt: TGTGCCAGCAAAGACCTGACAGATACGCAGTATTTT

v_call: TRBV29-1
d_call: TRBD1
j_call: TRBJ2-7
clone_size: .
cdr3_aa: CSVRTGGTYEQYF
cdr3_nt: TGCAGCGTCCGGACAGGGGGGACCTACGAGCAGTACTTC

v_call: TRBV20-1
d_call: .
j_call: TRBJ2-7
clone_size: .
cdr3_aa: CSARQGMRTYEQYF
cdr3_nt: TGCAGTGCTAGGCAGGGGATGAGGACCTACGAGCAGTACTTC

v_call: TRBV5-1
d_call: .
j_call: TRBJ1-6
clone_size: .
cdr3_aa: CASSEGGVNSPLHF
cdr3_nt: TGCGCCAGCAGCGAGGGAGGGGTTAATTCACCCCTCCACTTT

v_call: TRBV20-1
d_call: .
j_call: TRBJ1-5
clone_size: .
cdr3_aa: CSAGPPASNQPQHF
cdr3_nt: TGCAGTGCGGGCCCCCCTGCTAGCAATCAGCCCCAGCATTTT

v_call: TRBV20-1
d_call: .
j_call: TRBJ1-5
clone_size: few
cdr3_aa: CSASLGTLNQPQHF
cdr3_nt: TGCAGTGCTAGCTTAGGAACCCTGAATCAGCCCCAGCATTTT

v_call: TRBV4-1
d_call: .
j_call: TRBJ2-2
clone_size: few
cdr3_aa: CASSPDLSGELFF
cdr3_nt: TGCGCCAGCAGCCCAGACTTATCCGGGGAGCTGTTTTTT

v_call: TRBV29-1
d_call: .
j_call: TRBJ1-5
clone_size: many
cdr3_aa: CSVVGAVDQPQHF
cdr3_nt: TGCAGCGTTGTGGGGGCTGTGGATCAGCCCCAGCATTTT

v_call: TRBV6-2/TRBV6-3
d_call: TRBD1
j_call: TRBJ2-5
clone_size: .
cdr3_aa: CASNEDRGKTQYF
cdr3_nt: TGTGCCAGCAACGAGGACAGGGGAAAGACCCAGTACTTC

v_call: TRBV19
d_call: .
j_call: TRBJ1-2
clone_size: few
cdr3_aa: CASSIQGKADGYTF
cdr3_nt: TGTGCCAGTAGTATTCAGGGGAAGGCGGATGGCTACACCTTC

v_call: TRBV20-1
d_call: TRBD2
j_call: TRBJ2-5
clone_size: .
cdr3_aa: CSMGSGTQETQYF
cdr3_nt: TGCAGCATGGGTAGCGGGACCCAAGAGACCCAGTACTTC

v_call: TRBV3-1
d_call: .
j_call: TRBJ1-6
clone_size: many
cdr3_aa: CASSLVTPGANSPLHF
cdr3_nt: TGTGCCAGCAGCCTCGTAACTCCGGGAGCCAATTCACCCCTCCACTTT

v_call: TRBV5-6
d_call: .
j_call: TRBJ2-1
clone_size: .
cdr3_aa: CASSPPGVLQGEQFF
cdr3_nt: TGTGCCAGCAGCCCGCCGGGGGTCCTACAGGGTGAGCAGTTCTTC

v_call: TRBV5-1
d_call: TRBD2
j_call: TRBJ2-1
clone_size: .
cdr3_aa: CASSGPRAGGSNEQFF
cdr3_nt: TGCGCCAGCAGCGGCCCGAGGGCGGGAGGCTCCAATGAGCAGTTCTTC

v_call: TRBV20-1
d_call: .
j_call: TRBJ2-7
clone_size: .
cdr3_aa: CSASVLTGSYEQYF
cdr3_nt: TGCAGTGCTAGCGTTTTGACGGGCTCCTACGAGCAGTACTTC

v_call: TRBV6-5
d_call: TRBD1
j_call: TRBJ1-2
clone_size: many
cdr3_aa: CASSYSRQGVSGYTF
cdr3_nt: TGTGCCAGCAGTTACTCTAGACAGGGCGTCTCTGGCTACACCTTC

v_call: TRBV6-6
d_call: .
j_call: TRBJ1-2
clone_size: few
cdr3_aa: CASSYFRGGYTF
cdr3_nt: TGTGCCAGCAGTTACTTCAGGGGTGGCTACACCTTC

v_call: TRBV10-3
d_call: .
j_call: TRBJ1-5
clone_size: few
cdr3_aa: CAISQSNQPQHF
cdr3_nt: TGTGCCATCAGTCAGAGCAATCAGCCCCAGCATTTT

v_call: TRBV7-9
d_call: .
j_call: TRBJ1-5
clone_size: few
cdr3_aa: CASSLGSSADQPQHF
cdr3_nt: TGTGCCAGCAGCTTAGGTAGTTCGGCAGATCAGCCCCAGCATTTT

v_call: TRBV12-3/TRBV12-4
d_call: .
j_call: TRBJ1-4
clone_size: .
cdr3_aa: CASSTGTTDEKLFF
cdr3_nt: TGTGCCAGCAGTACCGGGACGACAGACGAGAAACTGTTTTTT

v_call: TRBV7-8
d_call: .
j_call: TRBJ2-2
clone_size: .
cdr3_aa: CASSTHARFNTGELFF
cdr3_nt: TGTGCCAGCAGCACACACGCCAGATTCAACACCGGGGAGCTGTTTTTT

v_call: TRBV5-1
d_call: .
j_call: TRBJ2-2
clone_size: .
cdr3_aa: CASSLASDGELFF
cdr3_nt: TGCGCCAGCAGCTTGGCCAGTGACGGGGAGCTGTTTTTT

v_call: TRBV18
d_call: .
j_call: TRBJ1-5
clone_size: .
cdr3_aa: CASSFTVVGNQPQHF
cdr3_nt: TGTGCCAGCTCTTTTACGGTAGTGGGCAATCAGCCCCAGCATTTT

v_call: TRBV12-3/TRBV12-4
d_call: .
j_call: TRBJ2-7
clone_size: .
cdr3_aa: CASSYGGAGAYEQYF
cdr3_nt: TGTGCCAGCAGCTACGGGGGCGCGGGGGCCTACGAGCAGTACTTC

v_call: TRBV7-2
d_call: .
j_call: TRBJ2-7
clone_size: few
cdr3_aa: CASSNRQASEQYF
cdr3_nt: TGTGCCAGCAGCAATCGACAGGCCTCCGAGCAGTACTTC

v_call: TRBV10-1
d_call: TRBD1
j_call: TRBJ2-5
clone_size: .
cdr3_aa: CASSESGTGDWAKETQYF
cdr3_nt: TGCGCCAGCAGTGAGTCCGGGACAGGGGACTGGGCCAAAGAGACCCAGTACTTC